The next 6 T cell receptor beta chains were all read from a single sample in a study of blood T cells in healthy people across ages. For the second PCR, which ran for roughly 7 to 11 cycles, a sample-barcoded 5' primer and a J-beta primer mix were used. Using its own MiXCR run on the 5' RACE reads, TCRdb lists one record per CDR3 protein. The repertoire includes around 520,000 distinct CDR3 sequences, 25% to 35% of them detected once, and about 3.9% sits in the top ten. The sample also formed part of further work on T cells of mothers and their children.

Specimen: blood. These receptors were obtained from a boy aged 2-15 years in good health.

The chain combines TRBV5-4 with TRBJ2-4; a weak D match, TRBD2 (6 bases). Between the trimmed V and J ends, which lost 4 bases and 0 bases, there was a span of 14 bases. Germline V gives CDR1 SGHNT, CDR2 YYREEE (reference sequence). This CDR3 contains 16 residues. The CDR3 region is CASSPGTSLAKNIQYF. The DNA for the CDR3 is TGTGCCAGCAGCCCCGGGACTTCCCTAGCCAAAAACATTCAGTACTTC.

This clonotype appeared a few times. It may be a read error: a sequence one base away is much more abundant. The rearrangement joins TRBV3-1 to TRBJ2-1; TRBD2 matches at 10 bases. V trimming: 4 bases; J trimming: 5 bases; junction bases outside the gene matches: 8. The germline V gene has CDR1 LGHDT and CDR2 YNNKEL (reference sequence). The CDR3 extends over 16 amino acids. CDR3 sequence: CASSRERGGFNNEQFF. The CDR3 nucleotides are TGTGCCAGCAGCCGAGAGCGGGGGGGCTTCAACAATGAGCAGTTCTTC.

This clonotype was recorded a few times. The chain links TRBV13 to TRBJ1-4; the D gene is possibly TRBD1 (5 bases). This CDR3 comprises 15 residues. Germline V gene sequence: CDR1 PRHDT, CDR2 FYEKMQ (reference sequence). Trimming pared 5 bases from V and 7 bases from J, leaving 17 bases between. In DNA form, the CDR3 reads TGTGCCAGCAGCCAAAGACAGAAGAGGGGTGAAAAACTGTTTTTT. Amino acid sequence: CASSQRQKRGEKLFF.

The chain couples TRBV20-1 to TRBJ2-5; a weak D match, TRBD1 (6 bases). Trimming left V 5 bases short and J 7 bases short, with 14 bases between. The CDR3 loop spans 12 amino acids. From germline, CDR1 is DFQATT and CDR2 SNEGSKA (reference sequence). The chain's CDR3 is CSAGTGSGTQYF. The CDR3 nucleotides are TGCAGTGCTGGAACAGGGTCGGGGACCCAGTACTTC.

This clonotype has a handful of counts. This chain uses TRBV10-3 with TRBJ2-2; D may be TRBD1 (7 bases). V dropped 4 bases and J dropped 3 bases, with 12 bases sitting between them. Germline V gives CDR1 ENHRY, CDR2 SYGVKD. CDR3 length equals 15 residues. The CDR3 spells CAISGVRGDTGELFF. CDR3 sequence (DNA): TGTGCCATCAGTGGAGTCAGGGGGGACACCGGGGAGCTGTTTTTT.

The chain uses TRBV5-1 and TRBJ1-5; 7 bases match TRBD1. The CDR3 runs 15 residues. J gave up 4 bases and V 1 base, and 5 bases lay outside the gene matches. In germline, CDR1 is SGHRS, CDR2 YFSETQ. The CDR3 coding sequence is TGCGCCAGCAGCTTGTTGGGACAGATGAATCAGCCCCAGCATTTT. This codes for CASSLLGQMNQPQHF.